Sequencing of this T cell receptor (beta chain) was carried out in a study of cytomegalovirus exposure and HLA in healthy donors. Study-wide points: Beyond CMV serostatus, there was no information to go on about immune exposure. Donors were assumed by presence/absence analyses to have roughly uniform sequencing depth. There were 150 to 200 TCR beta chains listed as cytomegalovirus-associated. Later analysis showed most CMV-associated TCR beta chains appearing HLA-restricted.

V trimming: 2 bases; J trimming: 0 bases; junction bases outside the gene matches: 8. The CDR3 runs to 19 residues. The germline V gene encodes CDR1 LNHDA and CDR2 SQIVND (reference sequence). Vbeta (60) and Jbeta (13) primers were used in the PCR. Generated by immunoSEQ multiplex PCR, the TCRdb table keeps only in-frame clones and is missing some. The sample lists under 140,000 clones, about 80% occurring once. Comment on this clone: What it binds is unknown.

V and J are TRBV19 and TRBJ2-2; TRBD2 matches 11 bases. This TCR came from a man aged 25 to 40 in good health and CMV-seropositive. The source material was PBMCs. The CDR3 DNA reads TGTGCCAGTAGTATATTCGGACTAGCGGGTTTCGCGAACACCGGGGAGCTGTTTTTT. Protein: CASSIFGLAGFANTGELFF.